One T cell receptor (beta chain) is described in this entry. The antigen remains undetermined. The sample is drawn from a study of graft-versus-host responses after intestinal transplantation. At the level of the study: Each recipient received anti-thymocyte globulin induction, then tacrolimus and steroids for 2 to 4 years.

Germline CDR1 SGHNT, CDR2 YENEEA. The CDR3 is 15 residues long. Trimming removed 5 bases at V and 0 bases at J, with 11 bases between. Findings and limits, study-wide: Recipient marrow held GvH clones, some first seen in ileum or blood.

Here immunoSEQ multiplex PCR was the method, and the copy in TCRdb shows in-frame clones only, minus some. This sample has about 89,000 clones; 75% to 95% occur once, and the top ten carry less than 0.1%. The V gene is TRBV11-3, the J gene TRBJ1-3; D is ambiguous. This material consisted of unstimulated CD4+ T cells sorted from spleen or lymph node cells, taken before intestinal transplant. This TCR was recovered from a human donor who received an intestinal transplant. The CDR3 nucleotides read TGTGCCAGCAGCCGCCAGTTAGCCTCTGGAAACACCATATATTTT. Protein sequence: CASSRQLASGNTIYF.